This TCR beta chain was recovered during a study of blood T cell repertoires in COVID-19. Whole-study context: Collection of acute and convalescent COVID-19 samples took place in the United States, Italy and Spain. PBMCs, B-cell-depleted T cells, or T cells provided the cDNA or gDNA that made up the material.

Authors' analysis steps: It was from reference gene primer amplification that nucleated cell counts were estimated. Assay: immunoSEQ multiplex PCR; the TCRdb copy retains only in-frame clones and omits some. D and trimming were read from the DNA, whereas the V and J calls and clone size are those reported in that table. The table shows roughly 250,000 clones, with approximately 83% occurring only once. The CDR3 covers 13 residues. Germline CDR1 and CDR2: MNHEY and SVGAGI. Trimming left V 5 bases short and J 6 bases short, with 11 bases between. V and J are TRBV6-5 and TRBJ2-1, with D possibly TRBD1 on 7 matching bases. Sequenced material: peripheral blood. The receptor comes from a woman aged 80 or over with acute or convalescent COVID-19. For the CDR3, the DNA is TGTGCCAGCAGTAATCAGGGGGGCAATGAGCAGTTCTTC. It yields the protein CASSNQGGNEQFF.